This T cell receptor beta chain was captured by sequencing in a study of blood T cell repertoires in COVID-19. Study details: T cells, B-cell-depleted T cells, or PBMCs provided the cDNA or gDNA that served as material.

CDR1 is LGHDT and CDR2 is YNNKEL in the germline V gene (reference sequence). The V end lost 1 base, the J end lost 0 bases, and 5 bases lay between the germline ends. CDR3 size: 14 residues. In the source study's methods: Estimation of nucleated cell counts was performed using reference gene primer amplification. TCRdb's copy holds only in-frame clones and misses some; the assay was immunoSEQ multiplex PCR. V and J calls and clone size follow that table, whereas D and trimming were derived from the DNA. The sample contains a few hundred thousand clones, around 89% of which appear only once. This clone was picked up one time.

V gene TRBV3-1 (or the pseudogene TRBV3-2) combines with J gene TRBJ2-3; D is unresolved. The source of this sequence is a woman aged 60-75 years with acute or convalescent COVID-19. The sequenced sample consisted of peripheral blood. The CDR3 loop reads CASSQGPSTDTQYF. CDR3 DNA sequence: TGTGCCAGCAGCCAAGGGCCGAGCACAGATACGCAGTATTTT.